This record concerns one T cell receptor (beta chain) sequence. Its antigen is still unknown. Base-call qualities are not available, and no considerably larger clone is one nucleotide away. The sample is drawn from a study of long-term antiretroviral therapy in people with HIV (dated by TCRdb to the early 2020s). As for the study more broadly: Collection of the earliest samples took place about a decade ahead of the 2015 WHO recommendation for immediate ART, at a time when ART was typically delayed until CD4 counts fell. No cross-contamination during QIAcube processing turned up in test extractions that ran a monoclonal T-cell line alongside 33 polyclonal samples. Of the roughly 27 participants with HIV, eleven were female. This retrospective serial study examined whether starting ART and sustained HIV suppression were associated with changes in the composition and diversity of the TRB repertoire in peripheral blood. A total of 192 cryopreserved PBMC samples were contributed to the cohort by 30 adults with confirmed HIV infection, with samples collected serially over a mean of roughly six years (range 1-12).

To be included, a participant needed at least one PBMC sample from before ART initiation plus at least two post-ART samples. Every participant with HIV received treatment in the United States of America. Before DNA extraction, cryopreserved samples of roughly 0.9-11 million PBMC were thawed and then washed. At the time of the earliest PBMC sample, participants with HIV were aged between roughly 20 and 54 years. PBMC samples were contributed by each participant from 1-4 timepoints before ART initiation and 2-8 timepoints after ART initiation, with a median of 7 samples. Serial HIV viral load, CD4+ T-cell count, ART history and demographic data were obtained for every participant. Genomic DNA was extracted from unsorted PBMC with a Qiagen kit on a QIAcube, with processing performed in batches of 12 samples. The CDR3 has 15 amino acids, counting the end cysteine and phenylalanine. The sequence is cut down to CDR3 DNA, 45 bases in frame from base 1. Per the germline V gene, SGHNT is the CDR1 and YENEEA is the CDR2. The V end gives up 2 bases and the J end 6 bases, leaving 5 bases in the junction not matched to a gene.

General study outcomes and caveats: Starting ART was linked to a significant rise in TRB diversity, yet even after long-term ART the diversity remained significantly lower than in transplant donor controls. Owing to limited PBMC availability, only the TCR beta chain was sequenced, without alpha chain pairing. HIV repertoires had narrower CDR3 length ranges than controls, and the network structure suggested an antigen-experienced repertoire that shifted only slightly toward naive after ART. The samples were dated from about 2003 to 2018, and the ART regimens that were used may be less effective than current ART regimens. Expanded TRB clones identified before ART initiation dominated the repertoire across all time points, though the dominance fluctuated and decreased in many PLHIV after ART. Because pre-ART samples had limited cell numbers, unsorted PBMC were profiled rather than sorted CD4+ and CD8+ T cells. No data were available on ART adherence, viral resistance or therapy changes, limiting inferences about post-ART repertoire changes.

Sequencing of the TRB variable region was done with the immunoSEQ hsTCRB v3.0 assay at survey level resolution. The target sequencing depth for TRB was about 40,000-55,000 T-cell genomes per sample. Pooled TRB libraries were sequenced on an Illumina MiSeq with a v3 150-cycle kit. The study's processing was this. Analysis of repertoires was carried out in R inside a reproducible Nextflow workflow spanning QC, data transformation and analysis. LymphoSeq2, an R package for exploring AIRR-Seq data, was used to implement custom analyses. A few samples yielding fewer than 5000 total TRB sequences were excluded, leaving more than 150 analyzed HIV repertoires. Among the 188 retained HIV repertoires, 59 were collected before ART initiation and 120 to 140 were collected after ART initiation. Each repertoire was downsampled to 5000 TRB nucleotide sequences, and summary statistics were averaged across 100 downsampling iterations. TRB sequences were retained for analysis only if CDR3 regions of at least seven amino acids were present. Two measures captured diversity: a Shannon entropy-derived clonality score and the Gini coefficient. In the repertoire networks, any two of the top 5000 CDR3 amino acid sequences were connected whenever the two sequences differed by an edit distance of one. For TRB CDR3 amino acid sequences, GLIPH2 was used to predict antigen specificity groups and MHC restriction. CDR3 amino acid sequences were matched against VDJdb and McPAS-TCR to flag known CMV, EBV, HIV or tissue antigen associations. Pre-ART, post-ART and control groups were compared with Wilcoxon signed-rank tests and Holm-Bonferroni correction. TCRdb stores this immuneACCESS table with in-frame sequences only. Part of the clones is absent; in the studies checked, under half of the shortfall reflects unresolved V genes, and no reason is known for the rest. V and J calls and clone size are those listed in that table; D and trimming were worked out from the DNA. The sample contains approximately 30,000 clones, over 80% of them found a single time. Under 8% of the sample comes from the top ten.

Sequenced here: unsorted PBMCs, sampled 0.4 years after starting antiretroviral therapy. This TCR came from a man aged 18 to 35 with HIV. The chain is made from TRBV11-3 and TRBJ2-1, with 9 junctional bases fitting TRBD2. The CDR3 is CASSLQGLASNEQFF. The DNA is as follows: TGTGCCAGCAGCTTACAGGGACTAGCATCCAATGAGCAGTTCTTC.